A selection of T cell receptor beta chains follows, all from one sample in a study of T cell repertoires in cytomegalovirus infection. From the reads, TCRdb called clonotypes with MiXCR, one entry per CDR3 protein. The sample shows around 450,000 distinct CDR3 sequences, around 11% of them seen only once. Sample: PBMCs. These receptors came from a human donor in good health (CMV status not recorded). Some clones in this sample may be carry-over from other donors' samples. CDR3s include the opening cysteine and the closing phenylalanine or tryptophan. The order of the fields is CDR3 length, J gene, V gene, CDR3 protein.

cdr3_length: 12
j_call: TRBJ2-3
v_call: TRBV4-1
cdr3_aa: CASSPDRYTQYF

cdr3_length: 16
j_call: TRBJ1-2
v_call: TRBV27
cdr3_aa: CASSPAGTGSNYGYTF

cdr3_length: 15
j_call: TRBJ2-5
v_call: TRBV4-1
cdr3_aa: CASSRSRGGEETQYF

cdr3_length: 11
j_call: TRBJ2-1
v_call: TRBV27
cdr3_aa: CASRYRARGFF

cdr3_length: 14
j_call: TRBJ1-1
v_call: TRBV3-1
cdr3_aa: CASSLGTGDAEAFF

cdr3_length: 14
j_call: TRBJ2-7
v_call: TRBV2
cdr3_aa: CASRVTGGSYEQYF

cdr3_length: 15
j_call: TRBJ2-3
v_call: TRBV2
cdr3_aa: CASSEKRGVTDTQYF

cdr3_length: 13
j_call: TRBJ1-6
v_call: TRBV5-4
cdr3_aa: CASSSDSYSPLHF

cdr3_length: 13
j_call: TRBJ1-1
v_call: TRBV5-1
cdr3_aa: CASSLGKGAKAFF

cdr3_length: 15
j_call: TRBJ2-7
v_call: TRBV9
cdr3_aa: CASSEEGLPSYEQYF

cdr3_length: 16
j_call: TRBJ1-3
v_call: TRBV7-6
cdr3_aa: CASSLGQSSSGNTIYF

cdr3_length: 14
j_call: TRBJ1-2
v_call: TRBV7-9
cdr3_aa: CASSLGGPDYGYTF

cdr3_length: 11
j_call: TRBJ1-2
v_call: TRBV7-9
cdr3_aa: CASSLAFGYTF

cdr3_length: 15
j_call: TRBJ2-3
v_call: TRBV4-2
cdr3_aa: CASRLTSGSSDTQYF

cdr3_length: 14
j_call: TRBJ2-7
v_call: TRBV11-2
cdr3_aa: CASSLGWQSYEQYF

cdr3_length: 17
j_call: TRBJ2-1
v_call: TRBV20-1
cdr3_aa: CSAREGFTAVPYNEQFF

cdr3_length: 13
j_call: TRBJ1-2
v_call: TRBV6-6
cdr3_aa: CASSDRGVGSYTF

cdr3_length: 15
j_call: TRBJ2-2
v_call: TRBV7-2
cdr3_aa: CASSSRPRGTGELFF

cdr3_length: 12
j_call: TRBJ2-5
v_call: TRBV2
cdr3_aa: CASSREQGTQYF

cdr3_length: 14
j_call: TRBJ1-1
v_call: TRBV12-3/TRBV12-4
cdr3_aa: CASSSRGRHTEAFF

cdr3_length: 17
j_call: TRBJ2-1
v_call: TRBV28
cdr3_aa: CASSSRGTSGRALEQFF

cdr3_length: 16
j_call: TRBJ2-7
v_call: TRBV7-9
cdr3_aa: CASSPRDPDRAYEQYF

cdr3_length: 15
j_call: TRBJ2-3
v_call: TRBV6-1
cdr3_aa: CASSGGFSSTDTQYF

cdr3_length: 16
j_call: TRBJ1-1
v_call: TRBV13
cdr3_aa: CASSRTGGAEYTEAFF

cdr3_length: 13
j_call: TRBJ2-7
v_call: TRBV4-1
cdr3_aa: CASSQVGSNEQYF

cdr3_length: 13
j_call: TRBJ2-5
v_call: TRBV7-3
cdr3_aa: CASSSGGIETQYF

cdr3_length: 16
j_call: TRBJ2-3
v_call: TRBV6-5
cdr3_aa: CASSYTSGSSTDTQYF

cdr3_length: 15
j_call: TRBJ2-1
v_call: TRBV19
cdr3_aa: CASSPGTSGWGEQFF

cdr3_length: 15
j_call: TRBJ2-2
v_call: TRBV28
cdr3_aa: CASSLAGTGSGELFF

cdr3_length: 12
j_call: TRBJ2-7
v_call: TRBV12-3/TRBV12-4
cdr3_aa: CASRLAGWEQYF

cdr3_length: 13
j_call: TRBJ1-5
v_call: TRBV7-9
cdr3_aa: CASRSGGNQPQHF

cdr3_length: 14
j_call: TRBJ1-6
v_call: TRBV6-2/TRBV6-3
cdr3_aa: CASSYLRDNSPLHF

cdr3_length: 14
j_call: TRBJ1-1
v_call: TRBV6-1
cdr3_aa: CASTGTGSNTEAFF

cdr3_length: 13
j_call: TRBJ1-1
v_call: TRBV7-6
cdr3_aa: CASRPRANTEAFF

cdr3_length: 15
j_call: TRBJ1-1
v_call: TRBV7-3
cdr3_aa: CASSFDGGGDTEAFF

cdr3_length: 14
j_call: TRBJ2-7
v_call: TRBV12-3/TRBV12-4
cdr3_aa: CASTPGASSYEQYF

cdr3_length: 15
j_call: TRBJ2-1
v_call: TRBV5-1
cdr3_aa: CASSRIGRAENEQFF

cdr3_length: 13
j_call: TRBJ2-1
v_call: TRBV5-6
cdr3_aa: CASSLGLINEQFF

cdr3_length: 15
j_call: TRBJ2-1
v_call: TRBV9
cdr3_aa: CASSVGLAGYNEQFF

cdr3_length: 13
j_call: TRBJ1-1
v_call: TRBV5-4
cdr3_aa: CASSFVVNTEAFF

cdr3_length: 15
j_call: TRBJ1-4
v_call: TRBV3-1
cdr3_aa: CASSHGGQANEKLFF